This T cell receptor (beta chain) was recovered during a study of OX40 agonist ivuxolimab in advanced cancers. As for the study in general: Administration of intravenous ivuxolimab to patients occurred every 2 weeks at 0.01 to 10 mg/kg. With a range of roughly 23 to 85, age averaged roughly 60 years, and 75% to 90% were male.

The V and J ends lost 7 bases and 4 bases respectively, with 26 bases between them. This CDR3 comprises 17 residues. From germline, CDR1 is MDHEN and CDR2 SYDVKM. Study results and limitations: Certain nonresponding patients likewise had low normalized T-cell clonal expansion.

The method was immunoSEQ multiplex PCR; TCRdb's version includes in-frame clones alone and lacks a portion of them. The sample gives about 90,000 clones, about 90% of which show up once; roughly 9.4% is in the top ten. Notes on this clone: Its antigen is still unknown.

The chain recombines TRBV28 with TRBJ2-7, with D perhaps matching TRBD1 or TRBD2 (6 bases each). Sample: CD4+ or CD8+ T cells sorted from blood, taken in a trial of the OX40 agonist ivuxolimab. The receptor's source is an adult with an advanced solid tumor such as melanoma, head and neck, liver or kidney cancer. The DNA of the CDR3 is TGTGCCAGCACAGACAGGAGGGGGAAGACTAGTCATTACGAGCAGTACTTC. It is translated as CASTDRRGKTSHYEQYF.